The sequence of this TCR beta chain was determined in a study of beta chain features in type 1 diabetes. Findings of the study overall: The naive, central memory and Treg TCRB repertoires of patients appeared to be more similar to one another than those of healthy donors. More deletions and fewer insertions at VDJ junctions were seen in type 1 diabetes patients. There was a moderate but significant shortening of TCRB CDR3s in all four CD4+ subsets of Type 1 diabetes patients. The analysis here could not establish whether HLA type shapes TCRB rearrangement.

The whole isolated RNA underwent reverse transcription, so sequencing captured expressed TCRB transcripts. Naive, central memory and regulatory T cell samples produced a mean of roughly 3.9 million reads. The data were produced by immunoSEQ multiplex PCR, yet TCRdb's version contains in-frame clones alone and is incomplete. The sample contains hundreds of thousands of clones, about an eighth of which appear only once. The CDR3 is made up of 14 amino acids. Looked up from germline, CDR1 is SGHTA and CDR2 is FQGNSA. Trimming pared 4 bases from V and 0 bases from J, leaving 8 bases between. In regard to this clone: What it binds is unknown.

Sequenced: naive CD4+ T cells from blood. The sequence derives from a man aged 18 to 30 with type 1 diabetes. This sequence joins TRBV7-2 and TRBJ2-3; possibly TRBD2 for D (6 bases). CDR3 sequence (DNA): TGTGCCAGCAGCTACAGCGGGAGCACAGATACGCAGTATTTT. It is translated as CASSYSGSTDTQYF.